This T cell receptor beta chain was sequenced during a study of T cells in pancreatic ductal adenocarcinoma. The study, taken as a whole, reports: The resected cohort was biased toward the minority with early-stage disease.

Regarding this clone: The antigen is undetermined.

Selected pancreatic ductal adenocarcinoma patients had undergone surgery without neoadjuvant therapy. The repertoire was sequenced with immunoSEQ multiplex PCR; TCRdb's copy has only in-frame clones and lacks some. Counted here are some 16,000 clones, around 91% occurring once; the ten biggest clones make up 15% to 20%. Germline-derived CDR1 and CDR2 are KGHSH and LQKENI. The ends were cut back, 3 bases at V and 4 bases at J, with 27 bases in the middle. This CDR3 comprises 19 residues. The chain employs TRBV18 and TRBJ1-1, with D perhaps matching TRBD1 (6 bases). Sequenced input: PBMCs. The receptor was isolated from a human donor with pancreatic ductal adenocarcinoma. CDR3 sequence: CASSPIRPDGAGASTEAFF. CDR3 sequence (DNA): TGTGCCAGCTCACCTATCCGACCGGACGGAGCAGGGGCTAGCACTGAAGCTTTCTTT. The whole variable domain, filled in from reference TRBV18 and TRBJ1-1, reads NAGVMQNPRHLVRRRGQEARLRCSPMKGHSHVYWYRQLPEEGLKFMVYLQKENIIDESGMPKERFSAEFPKEGPSILRIQQVVRGDSAAYFCASSPIRPDGAGASTEAFFGQGTRLTVV.